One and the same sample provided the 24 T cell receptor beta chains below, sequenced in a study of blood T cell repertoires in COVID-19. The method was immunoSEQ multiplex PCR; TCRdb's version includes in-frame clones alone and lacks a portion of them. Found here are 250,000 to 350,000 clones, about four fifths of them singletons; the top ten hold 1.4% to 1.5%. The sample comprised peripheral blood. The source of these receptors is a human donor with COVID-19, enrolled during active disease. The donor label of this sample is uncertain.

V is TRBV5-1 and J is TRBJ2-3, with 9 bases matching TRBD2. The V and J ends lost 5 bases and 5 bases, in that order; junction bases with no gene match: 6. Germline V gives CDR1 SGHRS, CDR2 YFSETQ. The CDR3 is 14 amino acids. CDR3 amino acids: CASRRSGSVDTQYF. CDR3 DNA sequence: TGCGCCAGCAGACGTAGCGGGAGCGTAGATACGCAGTATTTT.

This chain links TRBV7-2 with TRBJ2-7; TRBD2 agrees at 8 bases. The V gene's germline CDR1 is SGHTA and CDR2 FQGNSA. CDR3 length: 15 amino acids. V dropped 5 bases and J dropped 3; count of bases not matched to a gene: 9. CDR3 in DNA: TGTGCCAGCAGCCCGATAGCGGGAACCGGCTACGAGCAGTACTTC. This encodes CASSPIAGTGYEQYF.

Here the CDR3 reads CASSQDTMKRENGTDTQYF. CDR3 coding DNA: TGCGCCAGCAGCCAAGATACCATGAAGCGGGAGAACGGCACAGATACGCAGTATTTT. The V and J genes are TRBV4-1 and TRBJ2-3; 8 nucleotides line up with TRBD2. V was pared by 0 bases and J by 1 base, with 12 bases of the junction left unmatched. This CDR3 spans 19 amino acids. Germline CDR1 and CDR2: MGHRA and YSYEKL.

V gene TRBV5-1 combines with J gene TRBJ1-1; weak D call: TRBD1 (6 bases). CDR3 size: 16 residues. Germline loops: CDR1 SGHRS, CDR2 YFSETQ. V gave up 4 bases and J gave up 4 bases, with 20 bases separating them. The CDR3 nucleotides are TGCGCCAGCAGCGCTGGAGGCGGGGGCCGGGGCACTGAAGCTTTCTTT. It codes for CASSAGGGGRGTEAFF.

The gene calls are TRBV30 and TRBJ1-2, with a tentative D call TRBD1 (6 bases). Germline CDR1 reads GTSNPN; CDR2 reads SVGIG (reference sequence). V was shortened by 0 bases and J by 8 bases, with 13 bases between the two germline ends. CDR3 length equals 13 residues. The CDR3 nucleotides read TGTGCCTGGAGTGTACTGGGGGCAGGAGGCTACACCTTC. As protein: CAWSVLGAGGYTF.

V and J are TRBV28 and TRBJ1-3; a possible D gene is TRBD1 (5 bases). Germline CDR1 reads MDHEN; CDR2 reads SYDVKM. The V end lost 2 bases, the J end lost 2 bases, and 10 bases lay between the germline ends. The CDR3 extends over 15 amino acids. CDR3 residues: CASSLRGFTGNTIYF. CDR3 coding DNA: TGTGCCAGCAGTTTACGGGGGTTTACTGGAAACACCATATATTTT.

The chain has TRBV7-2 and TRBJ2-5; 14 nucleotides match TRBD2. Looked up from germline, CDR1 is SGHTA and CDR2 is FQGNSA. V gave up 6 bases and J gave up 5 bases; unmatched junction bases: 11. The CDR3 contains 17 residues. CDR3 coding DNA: TGTGCCAGCAGAACCGGGACTAGCGGGAGTTTGGGCGAGACCCAGTACTTC. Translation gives CASRTGTSGSLGETQYF.

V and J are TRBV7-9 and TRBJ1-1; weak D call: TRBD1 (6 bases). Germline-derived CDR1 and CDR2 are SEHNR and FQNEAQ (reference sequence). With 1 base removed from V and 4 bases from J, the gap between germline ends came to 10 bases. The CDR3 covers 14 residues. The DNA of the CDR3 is TGTGCCAGCAGCTTAGGGCACAGGGCCACTGAAGCTTTCTTT. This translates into CASSLGHRATEAFF. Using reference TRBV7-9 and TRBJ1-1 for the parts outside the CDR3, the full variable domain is DTGVSQNPRHKITKRGQNVTFRCDPISEHNRLYWYRQTLGQGPEFLTYFQNEAQLEKSRLLSDRFSAERPKGSFSTLEIQRTEQGDSAMYLCASSLGHRATEAFFGQGTRLTVV.

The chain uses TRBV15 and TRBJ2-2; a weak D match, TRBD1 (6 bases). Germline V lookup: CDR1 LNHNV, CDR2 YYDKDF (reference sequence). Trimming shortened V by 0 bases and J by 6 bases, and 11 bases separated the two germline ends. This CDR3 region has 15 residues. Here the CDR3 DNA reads TGTGCCACCAGCAGAGACAGGGGTTGGGCCGGGGAGCTGTTTTTT. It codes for CATSRDRGWAGELFF.

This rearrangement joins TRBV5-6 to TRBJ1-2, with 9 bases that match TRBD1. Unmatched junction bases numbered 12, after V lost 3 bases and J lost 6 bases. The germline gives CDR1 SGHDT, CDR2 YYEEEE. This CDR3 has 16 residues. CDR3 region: CASSSGTGGDRNGYTF. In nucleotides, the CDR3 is TGTGCCAGCAGCTCGGGAACAGGGGGCGATCGGAATGGCTACACCTTC.

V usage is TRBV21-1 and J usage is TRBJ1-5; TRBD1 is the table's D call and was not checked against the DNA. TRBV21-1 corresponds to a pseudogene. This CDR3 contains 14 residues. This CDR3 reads CASSKVGRNQPQHF. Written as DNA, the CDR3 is TGTGCCAGCAGCAAGGTGGGCCGCAATCAGCCCCAGCATTTT.

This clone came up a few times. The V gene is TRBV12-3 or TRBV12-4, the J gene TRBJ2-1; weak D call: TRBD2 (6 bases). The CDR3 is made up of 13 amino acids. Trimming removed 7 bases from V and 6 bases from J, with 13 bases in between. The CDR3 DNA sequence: TGTGCCAGCACCCCTCTGGGGGGCAATGAGCAGTTCTTC. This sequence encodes CASTPLGGNEQFF.

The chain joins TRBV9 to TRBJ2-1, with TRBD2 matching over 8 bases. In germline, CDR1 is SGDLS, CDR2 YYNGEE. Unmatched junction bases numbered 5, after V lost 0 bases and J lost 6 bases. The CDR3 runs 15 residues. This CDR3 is CASSVGGTRVNEQFF. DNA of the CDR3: TGTGCCAGCAGCGTAGGAGGGACTAGGGTCAATGAGCAGTTCTTC. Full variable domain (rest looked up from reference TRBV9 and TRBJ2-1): DSGVTQTPKHLITATGQRVTLRCSPRSGDLSVYWYQQSLDQGLQFLIQYYNGEERAKGNILERFSAQQFPDLHSELNLSSLELGDSALYFCASSVGGTRVNEQFFGPGTRLTVL.

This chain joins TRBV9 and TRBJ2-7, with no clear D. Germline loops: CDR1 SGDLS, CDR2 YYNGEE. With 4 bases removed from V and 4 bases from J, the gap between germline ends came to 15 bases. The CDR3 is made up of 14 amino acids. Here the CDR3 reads CASSSSPSHYEQYF. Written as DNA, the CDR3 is TGTGCCAGCAGCAGTAGCCCCTCCCATTACGAGCAGTACTTC.

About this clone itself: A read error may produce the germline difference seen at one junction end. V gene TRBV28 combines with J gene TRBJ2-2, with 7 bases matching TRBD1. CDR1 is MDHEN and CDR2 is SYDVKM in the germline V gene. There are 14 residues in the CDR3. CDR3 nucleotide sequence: TGTGCCAGCAGGACAGGGACGAATACCGGGGAGCTGTTTTTT. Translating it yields CASRTGTNTGELFF.

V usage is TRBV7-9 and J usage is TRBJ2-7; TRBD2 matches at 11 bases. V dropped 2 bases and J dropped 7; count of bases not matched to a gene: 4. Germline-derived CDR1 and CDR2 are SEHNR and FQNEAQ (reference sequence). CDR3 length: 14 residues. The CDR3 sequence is CASSLWTSGYEQYF. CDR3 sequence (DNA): TGTGCCAGCAGCTTATGGACTAGCGGGTATGAGCAGTACTTC.

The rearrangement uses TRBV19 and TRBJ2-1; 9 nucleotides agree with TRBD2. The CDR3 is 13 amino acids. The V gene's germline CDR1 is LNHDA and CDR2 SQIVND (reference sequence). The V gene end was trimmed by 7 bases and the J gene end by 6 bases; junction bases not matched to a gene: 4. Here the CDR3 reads CASTLAGSNEQFF. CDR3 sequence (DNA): TGTGCCAGTACCCTAGCGGGGTCCAATGAGCAGTTCTTC.

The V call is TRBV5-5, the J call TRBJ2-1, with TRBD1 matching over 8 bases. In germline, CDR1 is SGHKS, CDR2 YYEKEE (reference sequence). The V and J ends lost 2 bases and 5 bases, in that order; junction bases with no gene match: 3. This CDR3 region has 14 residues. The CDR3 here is CASSFRTGNNEQFF. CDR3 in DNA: TGTGCCAGCAGCTTCAGGACAGGGAACAATGAGCAGTTCTTC.

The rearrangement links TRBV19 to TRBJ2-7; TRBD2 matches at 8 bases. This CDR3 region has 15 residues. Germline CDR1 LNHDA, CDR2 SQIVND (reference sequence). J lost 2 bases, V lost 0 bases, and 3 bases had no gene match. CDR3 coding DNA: TGTGCCAGTAGTATAGATACTAGCGGAACCTACGAGCAGTACTTC. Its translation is CASSIDTSGTYEQYF.

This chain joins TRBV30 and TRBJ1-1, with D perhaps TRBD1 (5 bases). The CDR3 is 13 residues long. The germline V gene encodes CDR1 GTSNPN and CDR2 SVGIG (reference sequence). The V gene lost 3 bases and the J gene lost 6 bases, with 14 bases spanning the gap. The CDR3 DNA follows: TGTGCCTGGAGACCTCACAGGTCCGCTGAAGCTTTCTTT. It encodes CAWRPHRSAEAFF. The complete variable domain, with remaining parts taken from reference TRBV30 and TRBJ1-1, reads SQTIHQWPATLVQPVGSPLSLECTVEGTSNPNLYWYRQAAGRGLQLLFYSVGIGQISSEVPQNLSASRPQDRQFILSSKKLLLSDSGFYLCAWRPHRSAEAFFGQGTRLTVV.

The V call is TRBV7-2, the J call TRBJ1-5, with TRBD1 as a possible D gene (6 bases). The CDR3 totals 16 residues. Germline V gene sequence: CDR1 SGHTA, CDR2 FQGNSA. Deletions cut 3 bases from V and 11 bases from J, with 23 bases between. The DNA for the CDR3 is TGTGCCAGCAGCTTGAATCAACAGGGAACCAAAGTATCCCAGCATTTT. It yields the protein CASSLNQQGTKVSQHF.

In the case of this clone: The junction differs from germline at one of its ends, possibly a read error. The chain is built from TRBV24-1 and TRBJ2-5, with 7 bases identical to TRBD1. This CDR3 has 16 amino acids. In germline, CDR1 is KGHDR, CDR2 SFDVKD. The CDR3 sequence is CATSETTRTGQEIQYF. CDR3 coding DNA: TGTGCCACCAGTGAAACTACTAGGACAGGCCAAGAGATCCAGTACTTC.

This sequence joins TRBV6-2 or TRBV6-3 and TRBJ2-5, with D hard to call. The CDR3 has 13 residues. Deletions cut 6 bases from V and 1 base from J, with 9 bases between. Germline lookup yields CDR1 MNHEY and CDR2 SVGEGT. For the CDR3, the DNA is TGTGCCAGCAGCCCCACGGGCCAAGAGACCCAGTACTTC. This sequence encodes CASSPTGQETQYF.

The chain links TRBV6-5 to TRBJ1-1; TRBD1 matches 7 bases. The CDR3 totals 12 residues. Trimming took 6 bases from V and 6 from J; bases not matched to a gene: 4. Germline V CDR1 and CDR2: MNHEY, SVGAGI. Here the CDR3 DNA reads TGTGCCAGCAGCGACAGGGTATCTGAAGCTTTCTTT. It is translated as CASSDRVSEAFF.